Listed below are T cell receptor beta chains from one sample, sequenced in a study of shared clonotypes between healthy human individuals. The repertoire was sequenced with immunoSEQ multiplex PCR; TCRdb's copy has only in-frame clones and lacks some. The sample yields over 2 million clones, around 96% seen once. The sequenced sample was naive CD8+ T cells sorted from blood. The receptors stem from a man aged 18 to 30 in good health. The CDR3 runs from the conserved cysteine through the conserved F or W. D genes are given only for firm matches.

cdr3_aa cdr3_nt j_call v_call d_call
CASSQGRLADYNEQFF TGCGCCAGCAGCCAAGGTCGGCTAGCGGATTACAATGAGCAGTTCTTC TRBJ2-1 TRBV4-3 TRBD2
CASSLAPGYNEQFF TGCGCCAGCAGCTTGGCCCCGGGTTACAATGAGCAGTTCTTC TRBJ2-1 TRBV5-1 NA
CASSLTGGSVSYNEQFF TGTGCCAGCAGCCTAACTGGCGGGAGCGTATCCTACAATGAGCAGTTCTTC TRBJ2-1 TRBV7-8 TRBD2
CASSQDRRDVEQYF TGCGCCAGCAGCCAAGACCGTCGGGATGTCGAGCAGTACTTC TRBJ2-7 TRBV4-1 NA
CASSDWGGQGNYGYTF TGTGCCAGCAGTGATTGGGGGGGACAGGGAAACTATGGCTACACCTTC TRBJ1-2 TRBV6-1 TRBD1
CASSSQGFDYGYTF TGTGCCAGCAGCTCCCAGGGGTTTGACTATGGCTACACCTTC TRBJ1-2 TRBV5-6 NA
CASSPGGNYGYTF TGTGCCAGCAGCCCTGGCGGAAACTATGGCTACACCTTC TRBJ1-2 TRBV28 NA
CATYRRGLGGYGYTF TGTGCCACCTACCGGCGGGGGCTCGGGGGCTATGGCTACACCTTC TRBJ1-2 TRBV6-5 NA
CSVEIGDRSNEQFF TGCAGCGTTGAAATCGGGGACAGGTCGAATGAGCAGTTCTTC TRBJ2-1 TRBV29-1 TRBD1
CASSVGADAYEQYF TGTGCCAGCAGCGTAGGCGCGGACGCCTACGAGCAGTACTTC TRBJ2-7 TRBV9 NA
CASRQTTYNEQFF TGTGCCAGCCGACAGACTACCTACAATGAGCAGTTCTTC TRBJ2-1 TRBV13 NA
CASSLKDSGRAINEQFF TGCGCCAGCAGCTTGAAGGATAGCGGGAGGGCAATAAATGAGCAGTTCTTC TRBJ2-1 TRBV5-1 TRBD2
CSAFTGQGHQPQHF TGCAGCGCCTTTACGGGACAGGGCCATCAGCCCCAGCATTTT TRBJ1-5 TRBV29-1 TRBD1
CASTSWGTLPDTQYF TGTGCCAGCACGTCGTGGGGGACTCTACCAGATACGCAGTATTTT TRBJ2-3 TRBV5-6 NA